This entry describes one T cell receptor beta chain. The data are from a study of blood T cell repertoires in COVID-19. Study in general: T cells, B-cell-depleted T cells, or PBMCs provided the cDNA or gDNA that served as material.

Libraries were prepared by immunoSEQ multiplex PCR; TCRdb keeps only in-frame clonotypes and omits some of them. Among around 140,000 clones listed, about 90% were seen once. The CDR3 length is 14 residues. Germline V gene lookup returns CDR1 SQVTM and CDR2 ANQGSEA. Trimming left V 1 base short and J 2 bases short, with 8 bases between. The sequencing sample was made of peripheral blood. The receptor's source is a woman between 50 and 59 years old with acute or convalescent COVID-19. The V gene is TRBV29-1, the J gene TRBJ2-2; D unclear. This CDR3 reads CSVEGHSNTGELFF. Here the CDR3 DNA reads TGCAGCGTTGAAGGGCACAGCAACACCGGGGAGCTGTTTTTT.